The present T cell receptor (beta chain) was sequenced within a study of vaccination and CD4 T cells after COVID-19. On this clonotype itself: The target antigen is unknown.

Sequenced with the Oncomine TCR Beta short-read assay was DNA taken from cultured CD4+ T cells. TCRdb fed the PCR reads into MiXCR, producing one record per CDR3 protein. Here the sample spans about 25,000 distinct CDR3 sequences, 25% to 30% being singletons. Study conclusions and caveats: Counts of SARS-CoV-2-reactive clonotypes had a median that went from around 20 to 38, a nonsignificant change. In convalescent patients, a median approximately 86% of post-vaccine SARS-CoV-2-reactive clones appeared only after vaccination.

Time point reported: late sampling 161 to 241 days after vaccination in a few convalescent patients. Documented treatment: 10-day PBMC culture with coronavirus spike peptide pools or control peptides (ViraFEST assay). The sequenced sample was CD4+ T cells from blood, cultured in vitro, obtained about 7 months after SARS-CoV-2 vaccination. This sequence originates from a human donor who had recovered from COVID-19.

For the CDR3, the DNA is TGTGCCAGCAGTTTTCAGTCGGGCGGGAGGGCCTTTGGGGAGACCCAGTACTTC. Its protein is CASSFQSGGRAFGETQYF. The rearrangement uses TRBV28 and TRBJ2-5; TRBD2 aligns across 9 bases. This CDR3 region has 18 residues. J lost 5 bases, V lost 3 bases, and 16 bases had no gene match. Germline V gives CDR1 MDHEN, CDR2 SYDVKM.